One and the same sample provided the 27 T cell receptor beta chains below, sequenced in a study of blood T cells in healthy people across ages. Using a J-beta primer mix together with a sample-barcoded 5' primer, a second PCR was run for roughly 7 to 11 cycles. TCRdb ran MiXCR on the 5' RACE reads and lists one entry per CDR3 protein. The table has fewer than 750,000 distinct CDR3 sequences, around 50% seen once; the top ten hold roughly 24%. Sequenced material: blood. The receptors shown here come from a man older than 75 in good health.

The chain couples TRBV5-1 to TRBJ1-5, with a tentative D call TRBD1 (5 bases). Germline CDR1 reads SGHRS; CDR2 reads YFSETQ. The length of the CDR3 is 15 residues. V was cut by 0 bases and J by 5 bases, with 12 bases left in between. The CDR3 DNA reads as TGCGCCAGCAGCTTGGGAGCGGGGCAGGATCAGCCCCAGCATTTT. Translating gives CASSLGAGQDQPQHF. Full variable domain (outside the CDR3, taken from reference TRBV5-1 and TRBJ1-5): KAGVTQTPRYLIKTRGQQVTLSCSPISGHRSVSWYQQTPGQGLQFLFEYFSETQRNKGNFPGRFSGRQFSNSRSEMNVSTLELGDSALYLCASSLGAGQDQPQHFGDGTRLSIL.

This chain joins TRBV6-2 or TRBV6-3 and TRBJ2-5; TRBD1 matches at 8 bases. The J call may not be correct, given that the DNA end is closer to TRBJ2-7. This CDR3 comprises 12 residues. Germline CDR1 and CDR2: MNHEY and SVGEGT. CDR3 protein: CAAGQGLYEQYF. In DNA, the CDR3 is TGTGCCGCAGGACAGGGCCTCTACGAGCAGTACTTC.

This chain joins TRBV7-3 and TRBJ2-1, with TRBD2 matching 9 bases. Germline assignment: CDR1 SGHTA and CDR2 FQGTGA. The junction had 9 bases not matched to a gene; V was cut back by 5 bases and J by 4 bases. This CDR3 spans 16 amino acids. The CDR3: CASSPAAGGFYNEQFF. The CDR3 DNA follows: TGTGCCAGCAGCCCCGCGGCGGGGGGGTTTTACAATGAGCAGTTCTTC.

The chain is built from TRBV6-1 and TRBJ2-7; maybe TRBD1 (6 bases). Germline lookup yields CDR1 MNHNS and CDR2 SASEGT. The CDR3 has 13 amino acids. V shed 7 bases and J shed 0 bases, with 10 bases lying between them. CDR3: CASNRDISYEQYF. The CDR3 DNA is TGTGCCAGCAACCGGGACATCTCCTACGAGCAGTACTTC.

The sample holds one count of this clonotype. This chain joins TRBV29-1 and TRBJ2-5; 9 bases align to TRBD1. TRBJ2-7 matches the DNA end more closely, so the J call is doubtful. This CDR3 is built from 15 residues. In germline, CDR1 is SQVTM, CDR2 ANQGSEA. The CDR3 loop reads CSVEGGGDRAYEQYF. The CDR3 DNA reads TGCAGCGTTGAAGGTGGGGGGGACAGGGCGTACGAGCAGTACTTC.

This clonotype has only one observation. Relative to the germline gene, one junction end is altered; a read error may explain this. This chain joins TRBV11-2 and TRBJ2-7; TRBD2 agrees at 9 bases. Germline V gives CDR1 SGHAT, CDR2 FQNNGV. The CDR3 sequence is 14 residues long. The CDR3: CVSSAGLAPDEQYF. In DNA form, the CDR3 reads TGTGTCAGCAGCGCAGGACTAGCGCCCGACGAGCAGTACTTC. Full variable domain (outside the CDR3, taken from reference TRBV11-2 and TRBJ2-7): EAGVAQSPRYKIIEKRQSVAFWCNPISGHATLYWYQQILGQGPKLLIQFQNNGVVDDSQLPKDRFSAERLKGVDSTLKIQPAKLEDSAVYLCVSSAGLAPDEQYFGPGTRLTVT.

The chain is built from TRBV6-2 or TRBV6-3 and TRBJ2-1, with no clear D. Germline CDR1 MNHEY, CDR2 SVGEGT. The CDR3 length is 14 residues. V lost 7 bases to trimming and J lost 8 bases, with 18 bases between them. CDR3 in amino acids: CASTSRAQIDEQFF. CDR3 coding DNA: TGTGCCAGCACCTCCCGAGCCCAAATAGATGAGCAGTTCTTC.

The chain employs TRBV4-1 and TRBJ2-1; TRBD2 matches at 14 bases. The CDR3 contains 15 residues. CDR1 and CDR2 (germline): MGHRA, YSYEKL. Germline trimming cut 7 bases from V and 7 bases from J; bases unmatched to any gene: 6. CDR3 sequence reads: CASKTSGGAGNEQFF. In nucleotides, the CDR3 is TGCGCCAGCAAGACTAGCGGGGGGGCGGGGAATGAGCAGTTCTTC.

This clonotype showed up just once. It may be a read error: a sequence one base away is much more abundant. V usage is TRBV7-9 and J usage is TRBJ2-1; D is undetermined. Deletions cut 2 bases from V and 13 bases from J, with 18 bases between. CDR3 length: 14 amino acids. Germline CDR1 reads SEHNR; CDR2 reads FQNEAQ (reference sequence). The CDR3 region is CASSLSWGEETQFF. CDR3 DNA: TGTGCCAGCAGCTTATCCTGGGGTGAAGAGACCCAGTTCTTC. The complete variable domain, with remaining parts taken from reference TRBV7-9 and TRBJ2-1, reads DTGVSQNPRHKITKRGQNVTFRCDPISEHNRLYWYRQTLGQGPEFLTYFQNEAQLEKSRLLSDRFSAERPKGSFSTLEIQRTEQGDSAMYLCASSLSWGEETQFFGPGTRLTVL.

Only one count was recorded for this clonotype. The chain recombines TRBV29-1 with TRBJ2-2; no clear D gene. Trimming took off 7 bases at V and 6 bases at J, with 12 bases between the two ends. The CDR3 loop spans 12 amino acids. Germline loops: CDR1 SQVTM, CDR2 ANQGSEA. The chain's CDR3 is CSAEVIPGELFF. The CDR3 nucleotides are TGCAGCGCGGAAGTTATTCCCGGGGAGCTGTTTTTT.

This clonotype was counted only a few times. The rearrangement uses TRBV7-2 and TRBJ1-4, with unresolved D. The CDR3 length is 14 residues. V dropped 1 base and J dropped 5 bases, with 8 bases sitting between them. Germline V gene data show CDR1 as SGHTA and CDR2 as FQGNSA. Here the CDR3 reads CASSLGTANEKLFF. CDR3 coding DNA: TGTGCCAGCAGCTTAGGAACAGCGAATGAAAAACTGTTTTTT.

The chain couples TRBV4-3 to TRBJ1-1, with D unclear. The ends were cut back, 0 bases at V and 1 base at J, with 9 bases in the middle. The CDR3 loop spans 15 amino acids. In germline, CDR1 is LGHNA, CDR2 YSLEER. The CDR3 protein is CASSQDVNANTEAFF. The CDR3 DNA reads as TGCGCCAGCAGCCAAGACGTGAACGCGAACACTGAAGCTTTCTTT.

The chain employs TRBV7-3 and TRBJ2-3; weak D call: TRBD2 (5 bases). The CDR3 length is 16 residues. Germline CDR1 reads SGHTA; CDR2 reads FQGTGA. Trimming removed 5 bases at V and 1 base at J, with 16 bases between. CDR3 DNA: TGTGCCAGCAGCCTCGATTTTGGTAGCGGCACAGATACGCAGTATTTT. Translating gives CASSLDFGSGTDTQYF.

The rearrangement links TRBV5-1 to TRBJ2-7, with unresolved D. This CDR3 has 14 amino acids. Germline values: CDR1 SGHRS, CDR2 YFSETQ. Deletions cut 0 bases from V and 3 bases from J, with 10 bases between. CDR3 in amino acids: CASSLGLQIYEQYF. CDR3 nucleotides: TGCGCCAGCAGCTTGGGACTCCAGATCTACGAGCAGTACTTC. Variable domain in full (rest from reference TRBV5-1 and TRBJ2-7): KAGVTQTPRYLIKTRGQQVTLSCSPISGHRSVSWYQQTPGQGLQFLFEYFSETQRNKGNFPGRFSGRQFSNSRSEMNVSTLELGDSALYLCASSLGLQIYEQYFGPGTRLTVT.

This clonotype turned up a few times. The chain uses TRBV10-3 and TRBJ2-1, with D hard to call. This CDR3 contains 12 residues. Trimming took off 3 bases at V and 8 bases at J, with 8 bases between the two ends. CDR1 and CDR2 from the germline V gene are ENHRY and SYGVKD. The CDR3 nucleotides read TGTGCCATCAGTGACCTCGTCGATGAGCAGTTCTTC. This gives the protein CAISDLVDEQFF.

CDR3 amino acids: CASSLGAAYEQYF. As DNA, the CDR3 is TGTGCCAGCAGTTTGGGGGCGGCCTACGAGCAGTACTTC. This chain connects TRBV27 to TRBJ2-7; D is possibly TRBD1 (6 bases). CDR1 MNHEY and CDR2 SMNVEV come from the germline V gene (reference sequence). V shed 3 bases and J shed 2 bases, with 8 bases lying between them. The CDR3 is made up of 13 amino acids.

The gene calls are TRBV20-1 and TRBJ2-7; D not resolved. This CDR3 is built from 15 residues. Trimming left V 1 base short and J 0 bases short, with 13 bases between. Germline-derived CDR1 and CDR2 are DFQATT and SNEGSKA (reference sequence). The CDR3 here is CSARAGLQSSYEQYF. Here the CDR3 DNA reads TGCAGTGCTAGAGCGGGTCTTCAGAGCTCCTACGAGCAGTACTTC.

This clonotype was counted between two and nine times. The chain carries TRBV27 and TRBJ1-6, with a weak D call TRBD1 (6 bases). The CDR3 extends over 17 amino acids. V was cut by 4 bases and J by 7 bases, with 20 bases left in between. Germline CDR1 MNHEY, CDR2 SMNVEV (reference sequence). CDR3 protein: CASSSQQGHASNSPLHF. The CDR3 nucleotides are TGTGCCAGCAGTTCTCAACAGGGTCATGCGTCCAATTCACCCCTCCACTTT.

This clonotype was recorded a few times. The chain recombines TRBV20-1 with TRBJ2-4; 7 bases line up with TRBD2. This CDR3 region has 15 residues. Germline lookup yields CDR1 DFQATT and CDR2 SNEGSKA (reference sequence). V gave up 3 bases and J gave up 2 bases; unmatched junction bases: 7. DNA for the CDR3: TGCAGTGCTAGGGCGGGAGACGAATCCAAAAACATTCAGTACTTC. This gives the protein CSARAGDESKNIQYF.

This chain links TRBV18 with TRBJ2-5; possible D gene TRBD2, 6 bases. The end of the DNA fits TRBJ2-7 better, so the J call may be wrong. The CDR3 covers 14 residues. The germline V gene encodes CDR1 KGHSH and CDR2 LQKENI. The DNA for the CDR3 is TGTGCCAGCTCACCAGGGCCAGGGAGGAGCGAGCAGTACTTC. Translation: CASSPGPGRSEQYF.

This clonotype has at least ten counts. The chain uses TRBV6-6 and TRBJ1-3; no definite D call. Trimming took off 6 bases at V and 0 bases at J, with 9 bases between the two ends. The germline CDR1 and CDR2 sequences are MNHNY and SVGAGI (reference sequence). The CDR3 is 14 amino acids. DNA of the CDR3: TGTGCCAGCAGGCTAAAGGCCTCTGGAAACACCATATATTTT. This gives the protein CASRLKASGNTIYF.

The chain combines TRBV4-2 with TRBJ2-5; a weak D match, TRBD2 (6 bases). V was cut by 1 base and J by 5 bases, with 11 bases left in between. The germline V gene has CDR1 LGHNA and CDR2 YNFKEQ. There are 14 residues in the CDR3. In nucleotides, the CDR3 is TGTGCCAGCAGCCAAGGGCAGGAGGGGGAGACCCAGTACTTC. Protein sequence: CASSQGQEGETQYF.

V is TRBV11-3 and J is TRBJ2-1, with TRBD2 matching over 7 bases. CDR3 size: 15 residues. CDR1 SGHNT and CDR2 YENEEA come from the germline V gene. V gave up 1 base and J gave up 6 bases; unmatched junction bases: 6. For the CDR3, the DNA is TGTGCCAGCAGCTTAGGGGTAGCGGGTCTCAATGAGCAGTTCTTC. Translated: CASSLGVAGLNEQFF.

The CDR3 DNA is TGTGCCACCAGTGATTTTGTTTCGACGGACAGGGGACAAGAGACCCAGTACTTC. Translating gives CATSDFVSTDRGQETQYF. J is TRBJ2-5 and V is TRBV24-1; 9 bases are shared with TRBD1. The junction had 10 bases not matched to a gene; V was cut back by 1 base and J by 2 bases. Germline CDR1 is KGHDR and CDR2 is SFDVKD. The CDR3 is 18 residues long.

This chain links TRBV7-2 with TRBJ2-1; 8 nucleotides align to TRBD2. CDR3 size: 14 residues. V lost 7 bases, J lost 0 bases, and 2 bases stayed unmatched. Germline V gene lookup returns CDR1 SGHTA and CDR2 FQGNSA. The CDR3 protein is CASKSGSSYNEQFF. Written as DNA, the CDR3 is TGTGCCAGCAAGAGCGGGAGCTCCTACAATGAGCAGTTCTTC.

This clonotype occurred a few times. This chain links TRBV7-2 with TRBJ2-1; TRBD2 might be the D (6 bases). Per the germline V gene, CDR1 is SGHTA and CDR2 is FQGNSA. Trimming removed 5 bases at V and 6 bases at J, with 14 bases between. The CDR3 is 14 residues long. This CDR3 is CASSPVGTSNEQFF. CDR3 sequence (DNA): TGTGCCAGCAGCCCAGTAGGGACTTCCAATGAGCAGTTCTTC. Together with reference TRBV7-2 and TRBJ2-1, the CDR3 gives the full variable domain: GAGVSQSPSNKVTEKGKDVELRCDPISGHTALYWYRQSLGQGLEFLIYFQGNSAPDKSGLPSDRFSAERTGGSVSTLTIQRTQQEDSAVYLCASSPVGTSNEQFFGPGTRLTVL.

The chain links TRBV7-2 to TRBJ2-1; TRBD2 matches 8 bases. J gave up 9 bases and V 6 bases, and 4 bases lay outside the gene matches. In germline, CDR1 is SGHTA, CDR2 FQGNSA. The CDR3 has 12 residues. For the CDR3, the DNA is TGTGCCAGCAGTTCGGGGGGGATTGAGCAGTTCTTC. Translated: CASSSGGIEQFF. The complete variable domain, with remaining parts taken from reference TRBV7-2 and TRBJ2-1, reads GAGVSQSPSNKVTEKGKDVELRCDPISGHTALYWYRQSLGQGLEFLIYFQGNSAPDKSGLPSDRFSAERTGGSVSTLTIQRTQQEDSAVYLCASSSGGIEQFFGPGTRLTVL.